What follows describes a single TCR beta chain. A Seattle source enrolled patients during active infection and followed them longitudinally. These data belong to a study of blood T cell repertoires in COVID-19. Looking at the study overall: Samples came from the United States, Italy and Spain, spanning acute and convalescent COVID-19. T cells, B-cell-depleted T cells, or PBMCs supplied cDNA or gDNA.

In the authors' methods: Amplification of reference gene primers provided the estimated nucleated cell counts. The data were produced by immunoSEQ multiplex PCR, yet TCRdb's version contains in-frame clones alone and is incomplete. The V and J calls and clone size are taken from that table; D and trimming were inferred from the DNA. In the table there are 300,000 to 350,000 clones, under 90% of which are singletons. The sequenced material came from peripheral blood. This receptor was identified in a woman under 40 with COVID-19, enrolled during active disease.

The CDR3 is CASSLQGLDTGELFF. CDR3 in DNA: TGCGCCAGCAGCTTGCAGGGGCTGGACACCGGGGAGCTGTTTTTT. This rearrangement joins TRBV5-1 to TRBJ2-2, with D tentatively TRBD1 (6 bases). Germline loops: CDR1 SGHRS, CDR2 YFSETQ. The CDR3 spans 15 residues. V was cut by 1 base and J by 3 bases, with 10 bases left in between.